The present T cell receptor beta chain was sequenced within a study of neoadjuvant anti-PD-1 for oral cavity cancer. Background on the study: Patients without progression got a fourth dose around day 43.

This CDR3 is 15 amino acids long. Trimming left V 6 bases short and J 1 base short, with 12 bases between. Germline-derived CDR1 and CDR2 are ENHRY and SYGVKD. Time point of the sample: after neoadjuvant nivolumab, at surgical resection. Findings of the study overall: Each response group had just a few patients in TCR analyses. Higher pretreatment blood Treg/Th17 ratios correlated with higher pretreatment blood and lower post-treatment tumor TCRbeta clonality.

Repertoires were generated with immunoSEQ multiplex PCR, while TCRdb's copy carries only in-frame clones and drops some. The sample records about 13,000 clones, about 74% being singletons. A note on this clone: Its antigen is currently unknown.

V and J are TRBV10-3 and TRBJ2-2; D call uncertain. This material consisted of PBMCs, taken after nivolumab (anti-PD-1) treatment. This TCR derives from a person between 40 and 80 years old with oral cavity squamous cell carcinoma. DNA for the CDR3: TGTGCCATCAGCTACAATTCCCTGAACACCGGGGAGCTGTTTTTT. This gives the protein CAISYNSLNTGELFF.